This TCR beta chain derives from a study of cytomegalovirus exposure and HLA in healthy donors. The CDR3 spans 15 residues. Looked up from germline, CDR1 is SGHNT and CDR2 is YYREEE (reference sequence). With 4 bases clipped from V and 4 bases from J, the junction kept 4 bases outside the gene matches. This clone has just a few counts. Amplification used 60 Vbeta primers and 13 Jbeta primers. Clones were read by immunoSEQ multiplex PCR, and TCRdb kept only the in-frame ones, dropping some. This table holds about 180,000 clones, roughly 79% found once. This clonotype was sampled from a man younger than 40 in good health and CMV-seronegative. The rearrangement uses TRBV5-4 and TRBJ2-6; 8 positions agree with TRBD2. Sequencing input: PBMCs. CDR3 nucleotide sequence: TGTGCCAGCAGCCCTCGGGAGGGAGGGGCCAACGTCCTGACTTTC. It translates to CASSPREGGANVLTF.